The rows below give T cell receptor beta chains drawn from one sample of a study of cytomegalovirus exposure and HLA in healthy donors. Some clones are missing from TCRdb's copy, which holds only in-frame ones; the method was immunoSEQ multiplex PCR. The table shows some 160,000 clones, with about 74% occurring only once. The specimen sequenced was PBMCs. These receptors came from a woman in her thirties or forties in good health and CMV-seronegative. CDR3s include the opening cysteine and the closing phenylalanine or tryptophan. Fields, in order: D gene, clone size, J gene, V gene, CDR3 length, CDR3 protein, CDR3 DNA. A D gene is named only where the DNA matches it firmly. A clone size is listed for some rows: how often the clone was seen (once, few, many), or a class if it is expanded.

>TRBD1|.|TRBJ2-2|TRBV15|16
CATSPGIQGANGELFF
TGTGCCACCAGCCCCGGTATACAGGGGGCTAACGGGGAGCTGTTTTTT
>.|.|TRBJ2-3|TRBV7-9|12
CASSSGSDTQYF
TGTGCCAGCAGCTCGGGGTCAGATACGCAGTATTTT
>TRBD2|.|TRBJ2-5|TRBV5-4|14
CASSLGTREEAQYF
TGTGCCAGCAGCTTGGGGACTAGGGAAGAGGCCCAGTACTTC
>TRBD2|.|TRBJ2-1|TRBV7-9|13
CASSSSIRLAQFF
TGTGCCAGCAGCTCCAGTATTCGACTAGCCCAGTTCTTC
>.|.|TRBJ1-1|TRBV18|15
CASAGTLLSNTEAFF
TGTGCCAGCGCCGGGACACTATTATCTAACACTGAAGCTTTCTTT
>.|.|TRBJ1-1|TRBV14|13
CASSLQGNTEAFF
TGTGCCAGCAGCCTCCAGGGGAACACTGAAGCTTTCTTT
>.|.|TRBJ2-7|TRBV7-9|13
CASSPTGPYEQYF
TGTGCCAGCAGCCCCACAGGGCCGTACGAGCAGTACTTC
>.|.|TRBJ2-1|TRBV18|15
CASSPGAGVMDEQFF
TGTGCCAGCTCCCCGGGCGCAGGGGTTATGGATGAGCAGTTCTTC
>.|.|TRBJ2-5|TRBV28|13
CASSFGGQETQYF
TGTGCCAGCAGTTTTGGCGGCCAAGAGACCCAGTACTTC
>.|.|TRBJ1-1|TRBV28|13
CALGGLGDTEAFF
TGTGCCCTGGGGGGTCTAGGGGACACTGAAGCTTTCTTT
>TRBD1|.|TRBJ2-7|TRBV5-1|15
CASAWGRTGGYEQYF
TGCGCCAGCGCTTGGGGGCGGACAGGGGGCTACGAGCAGTACTTC
>.|few|TRBJ2-7|TRBV10-3|12
CAISPDKYEQYF
TGTGCCATCAGTCCAGACAAGTACGAGCAGTACTTC
>TRBD1|.|TRBJ1-1|TRBV9|14
CASSGLTGGTEAFF
TGTGCCAGCAGCGGATTGACAGGGGGCACTGAAGCTTTCTTT
>TRBD1|once|TRBJ2-3|TRBV6-4|14
CASSEGQGTDTQYF
TGTGCCAGCAGTGAGGGACAGGGCACAGATACGCAGTATTTT
>TRBD1|.|TRBJ1-2|TRBV13|15
CASSLGQGFKEGYTF
TGTGCCAGCAGCTTGGGACAGGGCTTTAAGGAGGGCTACACCTTC
>TRBD1|.|TRBJ1-5|TRBV5-1|18
CASSLAPRRGPSGGPQHF
TGCGCCAGCAGCTTGGCCCCAAGGAGGGGGCCGAGCGGGGGGCCCCAGCATTTT
>.|.|TRBJ1-6|TRBV5-1|15
CASRWGGPYNSPLHF
TGCGCCAGCAGATGGGGGGGCCCTTATAATTCACCCCTCCACTTT
>.|.|TRBJ1-2|TRBV25-1|13
CASSDDGGHGYTF
TGTGCCAGCAGCGATGACGGGGGGCATGGCTACACCTTC
>TRBD1|few|TRBJ1-6|TRBV5-1|16
CASSLAGTDYNSPLHF
TGCGCCAGCAGCTTGGCCGGGACAGACTATAATTCACCCCTCCACTTT